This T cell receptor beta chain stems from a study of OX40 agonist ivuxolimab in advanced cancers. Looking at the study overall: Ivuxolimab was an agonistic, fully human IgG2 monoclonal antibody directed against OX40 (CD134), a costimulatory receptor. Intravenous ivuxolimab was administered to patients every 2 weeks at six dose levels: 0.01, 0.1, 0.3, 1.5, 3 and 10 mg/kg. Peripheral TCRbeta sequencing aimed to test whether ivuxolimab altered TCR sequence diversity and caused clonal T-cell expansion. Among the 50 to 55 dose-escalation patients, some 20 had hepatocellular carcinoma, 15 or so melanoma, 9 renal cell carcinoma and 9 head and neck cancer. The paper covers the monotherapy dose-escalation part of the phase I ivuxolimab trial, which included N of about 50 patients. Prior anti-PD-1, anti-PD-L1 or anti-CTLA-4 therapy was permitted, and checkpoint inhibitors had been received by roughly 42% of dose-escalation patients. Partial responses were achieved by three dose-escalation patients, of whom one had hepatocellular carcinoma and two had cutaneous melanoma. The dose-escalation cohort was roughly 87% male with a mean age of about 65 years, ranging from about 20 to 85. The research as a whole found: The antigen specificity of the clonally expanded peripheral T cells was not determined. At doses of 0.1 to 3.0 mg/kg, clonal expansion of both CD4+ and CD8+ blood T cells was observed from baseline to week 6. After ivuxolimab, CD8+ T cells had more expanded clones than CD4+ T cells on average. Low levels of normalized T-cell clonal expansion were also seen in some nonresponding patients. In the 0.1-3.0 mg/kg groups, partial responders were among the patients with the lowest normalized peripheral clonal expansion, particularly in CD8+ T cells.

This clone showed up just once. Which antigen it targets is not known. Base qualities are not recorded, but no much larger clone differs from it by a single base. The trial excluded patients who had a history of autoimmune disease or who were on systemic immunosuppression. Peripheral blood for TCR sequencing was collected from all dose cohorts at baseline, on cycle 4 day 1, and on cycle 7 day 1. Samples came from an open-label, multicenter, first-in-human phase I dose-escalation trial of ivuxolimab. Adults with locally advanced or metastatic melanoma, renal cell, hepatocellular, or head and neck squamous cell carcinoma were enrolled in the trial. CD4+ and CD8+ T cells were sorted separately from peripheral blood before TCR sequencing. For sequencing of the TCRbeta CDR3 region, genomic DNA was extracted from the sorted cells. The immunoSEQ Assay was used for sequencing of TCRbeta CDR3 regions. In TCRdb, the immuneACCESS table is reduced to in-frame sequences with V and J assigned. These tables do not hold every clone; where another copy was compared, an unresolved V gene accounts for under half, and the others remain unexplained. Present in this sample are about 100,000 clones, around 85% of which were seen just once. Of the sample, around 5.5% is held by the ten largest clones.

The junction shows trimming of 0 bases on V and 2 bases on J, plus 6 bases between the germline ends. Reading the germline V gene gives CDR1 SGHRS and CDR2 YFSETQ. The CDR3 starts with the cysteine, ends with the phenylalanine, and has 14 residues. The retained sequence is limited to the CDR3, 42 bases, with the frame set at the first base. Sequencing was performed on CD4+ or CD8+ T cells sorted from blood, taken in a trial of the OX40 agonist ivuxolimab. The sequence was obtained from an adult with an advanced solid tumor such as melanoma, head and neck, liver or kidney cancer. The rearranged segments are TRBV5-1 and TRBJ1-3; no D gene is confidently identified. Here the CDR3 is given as CASSLGDPGNTIYF. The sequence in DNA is TGCGCCAGCAGCTTGGGAGACCCTGGAAACACCATATATTTT.